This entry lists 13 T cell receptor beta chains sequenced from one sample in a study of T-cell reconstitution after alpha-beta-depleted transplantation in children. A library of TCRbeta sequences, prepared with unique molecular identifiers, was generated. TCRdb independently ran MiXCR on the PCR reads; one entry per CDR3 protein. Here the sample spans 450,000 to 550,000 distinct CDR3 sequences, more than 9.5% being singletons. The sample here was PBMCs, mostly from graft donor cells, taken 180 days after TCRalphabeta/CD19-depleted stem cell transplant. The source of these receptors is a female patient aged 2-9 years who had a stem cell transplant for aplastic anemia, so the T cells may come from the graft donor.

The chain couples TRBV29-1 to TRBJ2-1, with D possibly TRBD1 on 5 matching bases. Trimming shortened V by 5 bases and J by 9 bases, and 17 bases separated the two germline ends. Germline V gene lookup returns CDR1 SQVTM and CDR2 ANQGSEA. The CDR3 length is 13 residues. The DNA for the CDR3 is TGCAGCGTTAAAGGGGCGGTTAACACTGAGCAGTTCTTC. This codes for CSVKGAVNTEQFF.

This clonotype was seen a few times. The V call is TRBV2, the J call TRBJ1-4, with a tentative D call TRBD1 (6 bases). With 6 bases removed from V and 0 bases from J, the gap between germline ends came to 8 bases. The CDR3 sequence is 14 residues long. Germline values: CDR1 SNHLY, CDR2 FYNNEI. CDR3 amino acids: CASRTGSTNEKLFF. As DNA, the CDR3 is TGTGCCAGCAGAACAGGGTCAACTAATGAAAAACTGTTTTTT.

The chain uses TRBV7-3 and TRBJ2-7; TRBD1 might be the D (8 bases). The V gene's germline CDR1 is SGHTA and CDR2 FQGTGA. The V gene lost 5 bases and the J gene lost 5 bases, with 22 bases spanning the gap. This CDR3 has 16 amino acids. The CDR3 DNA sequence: TGTGCCAGCAGCCCCACAGGGGGGGGGAACCCCCACGAGCAGTACTTC. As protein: CASSPTGGGNPHEQYF.

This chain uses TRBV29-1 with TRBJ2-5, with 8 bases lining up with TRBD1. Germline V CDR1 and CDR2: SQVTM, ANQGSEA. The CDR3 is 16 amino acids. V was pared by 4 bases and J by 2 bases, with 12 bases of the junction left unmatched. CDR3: CSVVPTRQGPQETQYF. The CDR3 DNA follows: TGCAGCGTTGTGCCTACGAGACAGGGGCCTCAAGAGACCCAGTACTTC.

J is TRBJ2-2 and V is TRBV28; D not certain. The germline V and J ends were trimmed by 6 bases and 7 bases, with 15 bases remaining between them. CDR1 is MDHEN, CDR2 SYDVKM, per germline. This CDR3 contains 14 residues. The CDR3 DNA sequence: TGTGCCAGCAGGACCCAAACGGGTTACGGGGAGCTGTTTTTT. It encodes CASRTQTGYGELFF.

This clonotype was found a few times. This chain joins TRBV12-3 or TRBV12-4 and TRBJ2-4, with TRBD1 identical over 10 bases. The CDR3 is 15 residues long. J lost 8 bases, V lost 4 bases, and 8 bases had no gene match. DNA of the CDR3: TGTGCCAGCAGTTCCCTCGGGACAGGGGCTGACATTCAGTACTTC. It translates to CASSSLGTGADIQYF.

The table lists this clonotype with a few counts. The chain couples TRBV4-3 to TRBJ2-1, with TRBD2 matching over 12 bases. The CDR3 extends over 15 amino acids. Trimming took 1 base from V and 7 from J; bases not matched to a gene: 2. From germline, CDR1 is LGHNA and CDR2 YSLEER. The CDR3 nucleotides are TGCGCCAGCAGCCAAGTAACTAGCGGGGGGAATGAGCAGTTCTTC. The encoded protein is CASSQVTSGGNEQFF.

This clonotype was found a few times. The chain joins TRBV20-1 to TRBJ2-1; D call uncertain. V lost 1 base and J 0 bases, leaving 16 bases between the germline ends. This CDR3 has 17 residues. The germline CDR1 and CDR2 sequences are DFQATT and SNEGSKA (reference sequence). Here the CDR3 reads CSARALPLVSSYNEQFF. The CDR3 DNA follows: TGCAGTGCTAGAGCCCTTCCACTTGTAAGCTCCTACAATGAGCAGTTCTTC.

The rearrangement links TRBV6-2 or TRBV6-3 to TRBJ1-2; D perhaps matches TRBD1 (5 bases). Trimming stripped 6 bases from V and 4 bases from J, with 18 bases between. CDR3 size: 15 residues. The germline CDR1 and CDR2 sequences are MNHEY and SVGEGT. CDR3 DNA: TGTGCCAGCAGCCTCCGGGACTCAGACGGCTATGGCTACACCTTC. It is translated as CASSLRDSDGYGYTF.

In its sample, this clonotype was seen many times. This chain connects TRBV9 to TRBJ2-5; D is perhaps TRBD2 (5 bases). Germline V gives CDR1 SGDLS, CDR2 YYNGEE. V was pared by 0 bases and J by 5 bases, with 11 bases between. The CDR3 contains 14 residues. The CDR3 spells CASSVDGNTETQYF. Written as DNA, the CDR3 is TGTGCCAGCAGCGTAGACGGGAATACGGAGACCCAGTACTTC.

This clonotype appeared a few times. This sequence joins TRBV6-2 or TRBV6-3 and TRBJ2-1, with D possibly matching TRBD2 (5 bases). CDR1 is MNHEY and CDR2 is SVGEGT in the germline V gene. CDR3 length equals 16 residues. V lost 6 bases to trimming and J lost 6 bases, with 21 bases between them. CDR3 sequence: CASSPMAQTGSNEQFF. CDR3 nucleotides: TGTGCCAGCAGCCCTATGGCCCAAACGGGGTCCAATGAGCAGTTCTTC.

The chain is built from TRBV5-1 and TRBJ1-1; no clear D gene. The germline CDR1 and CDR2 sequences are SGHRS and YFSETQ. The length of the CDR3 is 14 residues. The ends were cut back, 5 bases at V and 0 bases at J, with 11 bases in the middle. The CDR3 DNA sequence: TGCGCCAGCAGTTGTGTGGGCATGAACACTGAAGCTTTCTTT. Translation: CASSCVGMNTEAFF. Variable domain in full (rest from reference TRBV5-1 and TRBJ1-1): KAGVTQTPRYLIKTRGQQVTLSCSPISGHRSVSWYQQTPGQGLQFLFEYFSETQRNKGNFPGRFSGRQFSNSRSEMNVSTLELGDSALYLCASSCVGMNTEAFFGQGTRLTVV.

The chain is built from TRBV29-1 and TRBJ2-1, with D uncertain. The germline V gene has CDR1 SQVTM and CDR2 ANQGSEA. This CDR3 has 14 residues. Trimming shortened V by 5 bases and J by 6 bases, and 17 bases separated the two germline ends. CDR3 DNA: TGCAGCGTTAGGACCCAGTACGGAGTCAATGAGCAGTTCTTC. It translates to CSVRTQYGVNEQFF.